This T cell receptor (beta chain) derives from a study of cytomegalovirus exposure and HLA in healthy donors (dated by TCRdb to the late 2010s). Regarding the study in general: An earlier analysis of several hundred of the donors reported about 250 Gb of sequence data and around 120 million unique TCR beta sequences from some 180 million T cells. Across some 400 genotyped donors of the cohort, an average of about 220,000 unique TCR beta nucleotide sequences per donor were sequenced, and 15% to 20% of those sequences were non-productive. The genetic ancestry cluster associated with self-reported Caucasian donors included roughly 84% of the 398 genotyped donors. Along with the roughly 670-subject first cohort, a separate validation cohort of some 130 different subjects was used. HLA typing included class I and class II loci at four-digit resolution. In a later analysis, previously published TCR beta repertoires from 600 to 850 donors were re-analyzed and high-resolution HLA genotyping was added so that TCR occurrence patterns could be studied. About five DR-DQ haplotypes were handled as single units for association and clustering because linkage in the cohort was strong. The study combined high-throughput TCR immunosequencing, statistical association of individual TCRs with disease status, and machine learning to predict cytomegalovirus infection status. All discovery cohort repertoires had been generated using a single sequencing platform. The number of donors typed differed by locus, with about 629-630 for A, B, C, DRB1 and DQB1, 522 for DQA1, 606 for DPA1, and roughly 450 for DPB1. Genome-wide SNP genotypes for about 55% of the 666 donors were used in a later genetic analysis, which treated that subset as a discovery cohort. Donor age, sex, ethnicity and CMV serostatus were collected together with the repertoire data. In an earlier analysis of roughly 600 of the donors, high-throughput TCR beta sequencing was used to judge whether each TCR beta V gene segment behaved as functional or pseudogenic. Rather than using new phenotypic data, the later analysis identified candidate immune exposures from TCR beta sequences and from how often those sequences occurred across donors. The aim of the study was to test whether cataloging public T cell receptors could identify signatures of past pathogen exposure. The study profiled the T cell repertoires of some 610 subjects by immunosequencing and related them to cytomegalovirus serostatus. An early release that covered fewer than 750 HLA-typed donors contained around 300 gigabases of sequencing data and around 80 million unique TCR sequences. Summary of the overall study and its limitations: CMV serostatus was the only immune exposure information available for the cohort. The classifier was reported to diagnose cytomegalovirus status with high specificity and sensitivity in both the original and validation cohorts. Most TCR sequences were seen in very few donors, while some public TCRs were found in many individuals. The authors suggested that the approach could potentially be generalized to other disease states and immunological phenotypes. A later genetic analysis reported fewer N-insertions in productive TCRs among donors in an Asian-associated ancestry cluster than the approximately 670-donor mean. An earlier analysis of approximately 530 of the donors showed that most TCR beta V segments appeared in productive rearrangements either about 87% or about 30% of the time, which broadly matched IMGT annotations. Correlated functional status among segregating V segments might be attributable to linkage disequilibrium, but an unknown experimental factor could not be ruled out. A further reported finding was that TCR beta sequences accurately predicted the HLA-A and HLA-B alleles for most subjects in the first cohort. Because counts were too low, about 18 rarely observed V segments, including chromosome 9 orphons, were excluded from the earlier analysis of 587 of the donors. A later analysis reported that several top co-occurrence clusters appeared linked to parvovirus B19, influenza, CMV and Epstein-Barr virus. At a false discovery rate of 0.05, a later analysis linked 15,000 to 20,000 TCR beta sequences to specific HLA alleles. Only TCR beta chains were sequenced in this cohort, and the absence of alpha or paired-chain data limited detectable features. HLA typing was unavailable for some donors at each locus, so association tests used only the typed subset. Three of the identified cytomegalovirus-associated TCR beta chains were confirmed in vitro to be specific for cytomegalovirus antigens. Compared with equally common non-associated chains, HLA-associated TCR beta chains in a later analysis were more clonally expanded and had lower generation probabilities. In a later analysis, most CMV-associated TCR beta chains were found to appear HLA-restricted, with HLA associations seemingly driven largely by CMV exposure. A cluster of highly shared sequence variants was judged likely to be a technical artifact of the sequencing pipeline. Because the 87-base-pair reads could not distinguish some IMGT-functional V segments, including TRBV6-2 and TRBV6-3, those segments were excluded. A later genetic analysis associated a missense DCLRE1C variant with V-gene and J-gene trimming of TCR beta chains, and an independent cohort replicated the association. Sequencing depth was assumed to be roughly uniform across donors in the presence/absence analyses, though that assumption may not hold. When HLA alleles, especially DR and DQ, strongly co-occurred, attributing TCR associations to individual alleles was difficult. The study gave a list of under 200 TCR beta chains associated with cytomegalovirus. In a later analysis, the rate of TCR association differed among HLA loci, with DRB1 alleles having the most associated TCRs and HLA-C alleles having the fewest.

The cohort comprised 710 or so healthy bone marrow donors. All cohort members were sampled while nominally healthy, although unrecorded immune exposures were likely present. The donor was CMV seropositive and was included in the group of 250 to 300 seropositive cohort members. Each donor provided a peripheral blood sample, and peripheral blood mononuclear cells were used for TCR beta sequencing. The Qiagen DNeasy Blood Extraction Kit was used to extract genomic DNA from the blood cell samples. This clone was detected only a few times. Its antigen target is currently unknown. No much larger clone is present one base from it, and per-base qualities are unavailable. Library prep was done by the immunoSEQ multiplex PCR assay. For the multiplex PCR, a mixture combining 60 forward primers for TCR Vbeta segments and 13 reverse primers for TCR Jbeta segments was used. The CDR3 region of rearranged TCR beta genes was amplified from genomic DNA with a multiplex PCR assay. The amplified TCR beta libraries were sequenced on the Illumina HiSeq System as 87-base-pair reads. The study's processing was this. In a later analysis, some 80 million unique TCR beta chains were counted across the 650 to 750 repertoires, and approximately 11 million of these chains were shared by at least two donors. Raw reads were error-corrected and collapsed into unique sequences with a nearest-neighbor algorithm that merged closely related sequences to remove PCR and sequencing errors. V, D and J gene segments were assigned by aligning CDR3 sequences to IMGT reference sequences. For a sequence to be retained, at least a six-nucleotide match to both a V gene segment and a J gene segment was required. Rearrangements were called productive when the CDR3 lacked stop codons and stayed in frame with V and J; all others were non-productive. CDR3 was defined according to IMGT convention as the region running from the second conserved V-encoded cysteine to the conserved J-encoded phenylalanine. Sequences without an unambiguous match to a single V gene segment were excluded from the earlier analysis of about 600 of the donors. In an earlier analysis of a few hundred of the donors, a V segment was called functional when productive rearrangements were above 56.7%, and segregating when the standard deviation between donors exceeded 5%. A statistical classification framework was developed to diagnose cytomegalovirus status using the catalog of TCR beta chain sequences. V and J gene assignment, in a later analysis, came from comparing TCR nucleotide sequences with IMGT/GENE-DB human TR gene sequences. In a later analysis, CDR3 sequences and most-parsimonious VDJ recombination scenarios were assigned using the TCRdist pipeline. In a later analysis, each TCR beta chain was defined by its CDR3 amino acid sequence together with its V-gene family, and reads lacking a unique V-gene family were excluded. To address suspected cross-contamination and a sequencing artifact, a later analysis removed 450 to 700 highly shared, low-generation-probability nucleotide sequences. For each public chain, a later analysis derived a clonal expansion index from normalized ranks of inferred template counts within each repertoire. In a later analysis, generation probabilities were computed using a VDJ recombination model fitted to out-of-frame rearrangements, and the results were checked against IGoR. In a later analysis, TCR-TCR, TCR-HLA and TCR-CMV co-occurrence was scored with hypergeometric tests, and a repertoire-size bias correction was applied to TCR pairs. In a later analysis, false discovery rates were estimated by permuting HLA or CMV assignments 20 times. In a later analysis, co-occurring TCRs were grouped with DBSCAN, and TCRdist sequence similarity was added when clustering was performed within HLA-allele-positive subsets. For co-occurrence clustering, repertoires with fewer than 30,000 or more than 120,000 public chains were excluded, along with five repertoires with anomalous nucleotide sharing. As stored in TCRdb, this immuneACCESS dataset retains in-frame rearrangements with V and J assigned. A fraction of the clones does not appear; measured against another copy, unresolved V genes explain less than half of the discrepancy, and the remainder lacks a known reason. That table furnishes V, J and clone size, whereas the DNA furnished D and trimming. Recorded for this sample are 120,000 or so clones; 8% to 11% of them occurred a single time. Of the sample, 4.6% is held by the ten largest clones.

V gives up 3 bases and J gives up 7 bases, and the segment between their germline ends measures 15 bases. Based on the germline V gene, the CDR1 and CDR2 sequences are SGHDN and FVKESK. From its cysteine to its phenylalanine, the CDR3 spans 14 amino acids. The DNA shown is the 42-base CDR3, in frame from base 1. The receptor comes from a woman under 30 in good health and CMV-seropositive. Sequenced sample: PBMCs. The chain is encoded by TRBV14 joined to TRBJ2-5, with TRBD1 perhaps the D gene, on 5 matching bases. The DNA sequence follows: TGTGCCAGCAGCCATGGACACACTCCGGGGACCCAGTACTTC. Its translation reads: CASSHGHTPGTQYF.